Listed below are T cell receptor beta chains from one sample, sequenced in a study of blood T cells in healthy people across ages. TCRdb independently ran MiXCR on the 5' RACE reads; one entry per CDR3 protein. The sample carries 850,000 to 1,100,000 distinct CDR3 sequences, roughly two fifths recorded once. Sequencing input: blood. Source of these receptors: a young man in good health. The CDR3 runs from the conserved cysteine through the conserved F or W. D genes are given only for firm matches. Clone size appears in some rows only: once, few, many, or a class for an expanded clone.

>TRBJ2-3|TRBV4-3|TRBD1|few
CASSQSTGVKNTQYF
TGCGCCAGCAGCCAATCGACAGGGGTGAAAAATACGCAGTATTTT
>TRBJ2-5|TRBV6-2/TRBV6-3|TRBD1|-
CASSSTGTGGFGEQYF
TGTGCCAGCAGTTCCACCGGGACAGGGGGCTTTGGGGAGCAGTACTTC
>TRBJ1-4|TRBV7-8|-|-
CASSVEGREKLFF
TGTGCCAGCAGCGTTGAAGGTCGTGAAAAACTGTTTTTT
>TRBJ1-1|TRBV10-3|-|-
CAISDQGGTEAFF
TGTGCCATCAGTGACCAGGGCGGCACTGAAGCTTTCTTT
>TRBJ1-1|TRBV6-6|-|-
CASTTGQSRGLTEAFF
TGTGCCAGCACCACCGGACAGTCTCGAGGTCTGACTGAAGCTTTCTTT
>TRBJ2-3|TRBV20-1|TRBD1|-
CSAARDRLYTDTQYF
TGCAGTGCAGCGAGGGACAGGCTATACACAGATACGCAGTATTTT
>TRBJ1-2|TRBV5-1|-|few
CASSPPEVGWYTF
TGCGCCAGCAGCCCCCCTGAGGTGGGCTGGTACACCTTC
>TRBJ1-2|TRBV27|TRBD1|-
CASSPLRTPLLTGGRSGYTF
TGTGCCAGCAGTCCCCTCCGGACCCCATTGTTGACAGGGGGCAGGAGTGGCTACACCTTC
>TRBJ1-2|TRBV3-1|-|-
CASGREGFGYTF
TGTGCCAGCGGCAGAGAGGGTTTCGGCTACACCTTC
>TRBJ1-2|TRBV10-3|TRBD1|few
CAISGGDSTYGYTF
TGTGCCATCAGTGGAGGGGACAGCACTTATGGCTACACCTTC
>TRBJ2-7|TRBV9|-|-
CASSVSTTRLDNEQYF
TGTGCCAGCAGCGTATCAACCACGAGACTAGACAATGAGCAGTACTTC
>TRBJ1-2|TRBV7-2|-|-
CASSFPDGDYGYTF
TGTGCCAGCAGCTTCCCTGACGGGGACTATGGCTACACCTTC
>TRBJ2-1|TRBV5-4|-|few
CASSLPGGTKRVNEQFF
TGTGCCAGCAGCTTACCAGGCGGGACAAAAAGAGTCAATGAGCAGTTCTTC
>TRBJ1-2|TRBV11-2|-|-
CASSTRRGEYGYTF
TGTGCCAGCAGCACCCGGAGAGGGGAGTATGGCTACACCTTC